This T cell receptor beta chain derives from a study of T cell clusters in autoimmune cytopenias. The CDR3 extends over 13 amino acids. Per the germline V gene, CDR1 is MNHNY and CDR2 is SVGAGI (reference sequence). One tube held mixed TRB-A and TRB-B primer pools for touch-down PCR. From the multiplex PCR reads, TCRdb lists one entry per CDR3 protein and no DNA. The table for this sample gives about 5,100 distinct CDR3 sequences. TRB amplification used approximately 250 ng of peripheral blood genomic DNA. These same data were also listed under a study on T cell repertoires in aging, cancer and after chemotherapy.

The sequencing sample was made of peripheral blood. The TCR originated in a human donor in good health. The J gene is TRBJ1-2, the V gene TRBV6-6; TCRdb returns TRBD1, unconfirmable since there is no DNA. CDR3 loop: CASSLQVNYGYTF.